This section outlines one TCR beta chain sequence together with its context. Its antigen is unknown. This specimen comes from a study of CD8 T cells in Susac syndrome. Overall study results and limits: The study's TCR sequencing and HLA analysis drew on a certain number of individuals. That number was acknowledged as relatively small.

The authors reverse transcribed roughly 0.45 to 1 ug RNA with random hexamers. MiXCR, applied by TCRdb to the immunoSEQ multiplex PCR reads, yields one record per CDR3 protein. The sample shows 150,000 to 200,000 distinct CDR3 sequences, roughly 90% of them seen only once. CDR1 and CDR2 (germline): SEHNR, FQNEAQ (reference sequence). CDR3 size: 15 residues. Between the trimmed V and J ends, which lost 5 bases and 0 bases, there was a span of 11 bases. The TCR was taken from a human donor with Susac syndrome. Sample: CD4+ T cells from PBMCs. The rearrangement links TRBV7-9 to TRBJ1-5; a possible D gene is TRBD1 (6 bases). DNA for the CDR3: TGTGCCAGCAGCGCGTCGGGGGCTAGCAATCAGCCCCAGCATTTT. Translation gives CASSASGASNQPQHF.